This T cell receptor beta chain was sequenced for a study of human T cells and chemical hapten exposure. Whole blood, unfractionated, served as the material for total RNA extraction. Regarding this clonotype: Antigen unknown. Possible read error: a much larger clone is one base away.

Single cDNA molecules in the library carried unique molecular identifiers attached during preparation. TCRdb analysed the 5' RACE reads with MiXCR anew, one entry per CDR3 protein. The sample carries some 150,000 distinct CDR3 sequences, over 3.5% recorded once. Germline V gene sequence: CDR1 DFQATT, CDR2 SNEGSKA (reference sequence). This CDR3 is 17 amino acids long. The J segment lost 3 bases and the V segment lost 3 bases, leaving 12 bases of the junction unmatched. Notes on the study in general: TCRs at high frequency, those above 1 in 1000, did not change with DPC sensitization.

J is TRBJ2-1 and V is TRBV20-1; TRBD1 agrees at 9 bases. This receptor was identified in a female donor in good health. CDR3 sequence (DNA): TGCAGTGCTAGGGACAGGGGTCGCCCCGACTGCTACAATGAGCAGTTCTTC. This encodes CSARDRGRPDCYNEQFF.